This entry lists 28 T cell receptor beta chains sequenced from one sample in a study of response to subunit inactivated influenza vaccine. From the RT-PCR reads, TCRdb called clonotypes with MiXCR, one entry per CDR3 protein. The repertoire has roughly 170,000 distinct CDR3 sequences, about 9% of them found once; the top ten carry about 11%. Sequenced material: non-naive T cells sorted from PBMCs, taken on the day of vaccination. These receptor sequences come from a man between 50 and 59 years old who received an inactivated influenza vaccine.

This clonotype has only a few counts. This rearrangement joins TRBV6-2 or TRBV6-3 to TRBJ2-7; possible D gene TRBD2, 5 bases. CDR1 MNHEY and CDR2 SVGEGT come from the germline V gene. The CDR3 runs 15 residues. V was shortened by 7 bases and J by 2 bases, with 18 bases between the two germline ends. The CDR3 spells CASTPYGRGPYEQYF. The CDR3 bases are TGTGCCAGCACCCCTTACGGGCGCGGGCCCTACGAGCAGTACTTC.

This clonotype was counted between two and nine times. V usage is TRBV18 and J usage is TRBJ1-5; D is perhaps TRBD1 (5 bases). Germline loops: CDR1 KGHSH, CDR2 LQKENI. Trimming took off 3 bases at V and 1 base at J, with 10 bases between the two ends. This CDR3 region has 15 residues. The DNA of the CDR3 is TGTGCCAGCTCACCTGAGGGGTTGAGCAATCAGCCCCAGCATTTT. It codes for CASSPEGLSNQPQHF.

This clonotype was detected once. CDR3 sequence (DNA): TGTGCCAGCAGTCCGCGTAGAGGGGGTGTAGATACGCAGTATTTT. Encoded protein: CASSPRRGGVDTQYF. The chain links TRBV6-1 to TRBJ2-3, with D possibly being TRBD1 (6 bases). Trimming left V 5 bases short and J 5 bases short, with 17 bases between. The CDR3 is 15 residues long. CDR1 is MNHNS, CDR2 SASEGT, per germline.

This clonotype was seen more than once but under ten times. The chain has TRBV5-1 and TRBJ1-1, with unresolved D. CDR3 size: 14 residues. V lost 0 bases to trimming and J lost 4 bases, with 10 bases between them. Germline V CDR1 and CDR2: SGHRS, YFSETQ. CDR3 sequence reads: CASSLARGITEAFF. The CDR3, as DNA: TGCGCCAGCAGCTTGGCCCGGGGTATCACTGAAGCTTTCTTT.

This clonotype showed up just a few times. The chain has TRBV3-1 and TRBJ1-1, with D possibly matching TRBD1 (5 bases). The CDR3 contains 14 residues. Germline V gives CDR1 LGHDT, CDR2 YNNKEL (reference sequence). V was clipped by 1 base and J by 4 bases, with 10 bases between them. The CDR3 sequence is CASSQVGGVTEAFF. The CDR3 region has the DNA TGTGCCAGCAGCCAAGTGGGAGGGGTCACTGAAGCTTTCTTT. The full variable domain, in which reference TRBV3-1 and TRBJ1-1 provide the parts outside the CDR3, is DTAVSQTPKYLVTQMGNDKSIKCEQNLGHDTMYWYKQDSKKFLKIMFSYNNKELIINETVPNRFSPKSPDKAHLNLHINSLELGDSAVYFCASSQVGGVTEAFFGQGTRLTVV.

The chain joins TRBV10-3 to TRBJ1-5; 9 bases are shared with TRBD1. The V gene's germline CDR1 is ENHRY and CDR2 SYGVKD. The J segment lost 4 bases and the V segment lost 10 bases, leaving 5 bases of the junction unmatched. This CDR3 region has 13 residues. The CDR3: CATMGTGNQPQHF. In DNA, the CDR3 is TGTGCCACGATGGGGACAGGGAATCAGCCCCAGCATTTT.

A word on this clonotype: The germline gene is not matched at one end of the junction; a read error may be the cause. V usage is TRBV5-1 and J usage is TRBJ1-4; D is undetermined. Germline V gene lookup returns CDR1 SGHRS and CDR2 YFSETQ. The CDR3 extends over 14 amino acids. The CDR3 sequence is CASSLRSGNENLFF. In DNA form, the CDR3 reads TGCGCCAGCAGCTTGCGGTCGGGGAATGAAAACCTGTTTTTT. The full variable domain, rest sourced from reference TRBV5-1 and TRBJ1-4, is KAGVTQTPRYLIKTRGQQVTLSCSPISGHRSVSWYQQTPGQGLQFLFEYFSETQRNKGNFPGRFSGRQFSNSRSEMNVSTLELGDSALYLCASSLRSGNENLFFGSGTQLSVL.

This chain uses TRBV5-1 with TRBJ1-2; TRBD1 agrees at 9 bases. CDR3 length: 14 amino acids. Trimming at V came to 4 bases and at J to 8 bases, leaving 9 bases not matched to a gene. CDR1 and CDR2 (germline): SGHRS, YFSETQ. The CDR3 sequence is CASSLTGGGKGYTF. CDR3 coding DNA: TGCGCCAGCAGCCTTACAGGGGGCGGAAAAGGCTACACCTTC.

This clonotype was seen more than once but under ten times. The V call is TRBV30, the J call TRBJ2-2; 10 nucleotides agree with TRBD2. The CDR3 spans 15 residues. From germline, CDR1 is GTSNPN and CDR2 SVGIG (reference sequence). V lost 4 bases to trimming and J lost 4 bases; unmatched junction nucleotides: 6. The CDR3: CAWKTSGRATGELFF. DNA for the CDR3: TGTGCCTGGAAGACCAGCGGGAGGGCCACCGGGGAGCTGTTTTTT.

This clonotype turned up a few times. The chain combines TRBV20-1 with TRBJ2-1; D uncertain. The CDR3 is made up of 15 amino acids. Germline V gene lookup returns CDR1 DFQATT and CDR2 SNEGSKA (reference sequence). The V end was cut by 3 bases, the J end by 1 base, with 13 bases between. CDR3 sequence: CSARLLGISYNEQFF. CDR3 sequence (DNA): TGCAGTGCTAGGCTTTTGGGGATTTCCTACAATGAGCAGTTCTTC.

The sample holds a few counts of this clonotype. The J gene is TRBJ2-7, the V gene TRBV7-6, with 7 bases aligning to TRBD2. The V gene's germline CDR1 is SGHVS and CDR2 FNYEAQ. V gave up 4 bases and J gave up 0 bases; unmatched junction bases: 6. CDR3 length: 15 amino acids. CDR3 in amino acids: CASSSGTTVSYEQYF. CDR3 nucleotide sequence: TGTGCCAGCAGCTCGGGGACTACCGTCTCCTACGAGCAGTACTTC. The whole variable domain, remainder taken from reference TRBV7-6 and TRBJ2-7, is GAGVSQSPRYKVTKRGQDVALRCDPISGHVSLYWYRQALGQGPEFLTYFNYEAQQDKSGLPNDRFSAERPEGSISTLTIQRTEQRDSAMYRCASSSGTTVSYEQYFGPGTRLTVT.

Only a few counts were recorded for this clonotype. The rearrangement uses TRBV14 and TRBJ2-3; possibly TRBD2 for D (5 bases). Trimming removed 4 bases from V and 5 bases from J, with 13 bases in between. This CDR3 is 14 amino acids long. Germline CDR1 SGHDN, CDR2 FVKESK. The CDR3 DNA reads TGTGCCAGCAGCCGGAATCTGGGAGTAGATACGCAGTATTTT. The encoded protein is CASSRNLGVDTQYF.

This clonotype was detected ten times or more. The chain carries TRBV4-1 and TRBJ2-1; D unresolved. CDR1 and CDR2 from the germline V gene are MGHRA and YSYEKL. The CDR3 totals 13 residues. V lost 1 base to trimming and J lost 7 bases, with 8 bases between them. CDR3 residues: CASSQGSDNEQFF. CDR3 bases: TGCGCCAGCAGCCAAGGGTCAGATAATGAGCAGTTCTTC.

A few counts support this clonotype. This chain links TRBV20-1 with TRBJ2-1; 8 bases are a match to TRBD2. V gave up 4 bases and J gave up 7 bases; unmatched junction bases: 12. The CDR3 has 15 amino acids. In germline, CDR1 is DFQATT, CDR2 SNEGSKA (reference sequence). The CDR3 DNA is TGCAGTGCTATTCGACTAGCGATGAGTCTAAATGAGCAGTTCTTC. It is translated as CSAIRLAMSLNEQFF.

A note on this clonotype: This clone may be a read error of a much larger clone one base away. The V call is TRBV7-9, the J call TRBJ1-2, with D unclear. The CDR3 has 13 residues. The germline CDR1 and CDR2 sequences are SEHNR and FQNEAQ (reference sequence). For the CDR3, the DNA is TGTGCCAGCAGCCCCGACACGAGGGCTGGCTACTCCTTC. It codes for CASSPDTRAGYSF.

As for this clonotype: This sequence may be a read error, since a much larger clone differs from it by one base. This likely comes from a read error, as the CDR3 has no conserved phenylalanine or tryptophan at its end. The CDR3 sequence is CSVEEQQNTEAFS. In DNA, the CDR3 is TGCAGCGTTGAAGAACAGCAGAACACTGAAGCTTTCTCT. The gene calls are TRBV29-1 and TRBJ1-1; unclear D gene. The V and J ends lost 0 bases and 1 base respectively, with 6 bases between them. The CDR3 totals 13 residues. The germline V gene encodes CDR1 SQVTM and CDR2 ANQGSEA.

V and J are TRBV4-1 and TRBJ1-2; D might be TRBD1 (5 bases). Germline V gives CDR1 MGHRA, CDR2 YSYEKL. V was trimmed by 1 base and J by 0 bases, leaving 18 bases between them. The CDR3 runs to 18 residues. The CDR3 protein is CASSQVLRTPRANYGYTF. DNA for the CDR3: TGCGCCAGCAGCCAAGTTCTTCGGACACCGCGAGCTAACTATGGCTACACCTTC.

The table lists this clonotype with many counts. The chain combines TRBV5-1 with TRBJ1-2, with TRBD1 matching over 10 bases. The junction had 8 bases not matched to a gene; V was cut back by 4 bases and J by 5 bases. This CDR3 comprises 15 residues. Looked up from germline, CDR1 is SGHRS and CDR2 is YFSETQ. CDR3 in DNA: TGCGCCAGCAGCACCCAGGGGGACAGGGGATATGGCTACACCTTC. Translated, it gives CASSTQGDRGYGYTF.

This rearrangement joins TRBV6-1 to TRBJ1-4; 9 nucleotides agree with TRBD1. Trimming removed 6 bases from V and 4 bases from J; junction bases left unmatched: 3. CDR1 is MNHNS, CDR2 SASEGT, per germline. The CDR3 covers 14 residues. The CDR3 DNA sequence: TGTGCCAGCAGCACGGGACAGGGTAATGAAAAACTGTTTTTT. It is translated as CASSTGQGNEKLFF.

This clonotype was seen only a few times. The chain employs TRBV30 and TRBJ2-7, with a tentative D call TRBD1 (5 bases). The V gene's germline CDR1 is GTSNPN and CDR2 SVGIG (reference sequence). V lost 5 bases and J 3 bases, leaving 11 bases between the germline ends. The CDR3 has 12 amino acids. The chain's CDR3 is CAWALQDYEQYF. The CDR3 DNA follows: TGTGCCTGGGCCTTACAGGACTACGAGCAGTACTTC.

The genes are TRBV7-9 and TRBJ1-2; the D is unclear. V lost 1 base, J lost 8 bases, and 8 bases lay in between. CDR3 length equals 12 residues. Germline V CDR1 and CDR2: SEHNR, FQNEAQ (reference sequence). Here the CDR3 DNA reads TGTGCCAGCAGCTTAGGATTGAAAGGCTACACCTTC. It translates to CASSLGLKGYTF.

J is TRBJ2-1 and V is TRBV2; D remains unclear. The CDR3 extends over 15 amino acids. V was pared by 10 bases and J by 0 bases, with 16 bases between. From germline, CDR1 is SNHLY and CDR2 FYNNEI. CDR3 bases: TGTGCCACCTTACGGGCTGCTAGCTCCTACAATGAGCAGTTCTTC. Translation gives CATLRAASSYNEQFF.

V and J are TRBV7-2 and TRBJ1-6, with TRBD1 identical over 9 bases. Germline loops: CDR1 SGHTA, CDR2 FQGNSA. The V segment lost 1 base and the J segment 9 bases; nucleotides outside the gene matches: 4. The CDR3 runs 15 residues. The CDR3 DNA follows: TGTGCCAGCAGCTTAGTACAGGGGGCAAGTTCACCCCTCCACTTT. This translates into CASSLVQGASSPLHF.

This clonotype turned up a few times. V and J are TRBV3-1 and TRBJ2-7, with 11 nucleotides matching TRBD2. The germline gives CDR1 LGHDT, CDR2 YNNKEL (reference sequence). There are 13 residues in the CDR3. J gave up 10 bases and V 3 bases, and 5 bases lay outside the gene matches. CDR3 loop: CASSQTTSGSQYF. The CDR3 bases are TGTGCCAGCAGCCAGACTACTAGCGGGAGTCAGTACTTC.

The table lists this clonotype with many counts. The chain carries TRBV6-5 and TRBJ1-1; maybe TRBD1 (5 bases). The CDR3 has 15 amino acids. CDR1 and CDR2 from the germline V gene are MNHEY and SVGAGI. The V gene lost 2 bases and the J gene lost 4 bases, with 14 bases spanning the gap. Here the CDR3 DNA reads TGTGCCAGCAGTTACGGCCGGCAGGGCGCCACTGAAGCTTTCTTT. This gives the protein CASSYGRQGATEAFF.

This clonotype was counted ten times or more. The J gene is TRBJ2-3, the V gene TRBV20-1; no firm D call. Germline V gene data show CDR1 as DFQATT and CDR2 as SNEGSKA (reference sequence). V dropped 0 bases and J dropped 0 bases, with 10 bases sitting between them. CDR3 length equals 15 residues. The CDR3 coding sequence is TGCAGTGCTAGAGAGGGCGGATCTAGCACAGATACGCAGTATTTT. Its protein product is CSAREGGSSTDTQYF.

The chain is built from TRBV20-1 and TRBJ1-5; D is perhaps TRBD1 (5 bases). Germline-derived CDR1 and CDR2 are DFQATT and SNEGSKA (reference sequence). CDR3 length: 17 residues. Between the trimmed V and J ends, which lost 4 bases and 0 bases, there was a span of 19 bases. The CDR3 here is CSAISSGRGTSNQPQHF. The CDR3 region has the DNA TGCAGTGCTATATCTTCGGGGAGGGGAACTAGCAATCAGCCCCAGCATTTT.

This clonotype was found many times. The chain has TRBV20-1 and TRBJ2-3; maybe TRBD2 (7 bases). V was shortened by 5 bases and J by 4 bases, with 19 bases between the two germline ends. The CDR3 covers 15 residues. The germline V gene encodes CDR1 DFQATT and CDR2 SNEGSKA (reference sequence). The CDR3: CSAEDSGKGADTQYF. The CDR3 nucleotides are TGCAGTGCTGAGGACAGCGGGAAGGGCGCAGATACGCAGTATTTT.